This T cell receptor beta chain was identified during a study of blood T cell repertoires in COVID-19. Study summary: Sources were T cells, B-cell-depleted T cells, or PBMCs; the material itself was cDNA or gDNA.

The data were produced by immunoSEQ multiplex PCR, yet TCRdb's version contains in-frame clones alone and is incomplete. The sample gives 140,000 or so clones, roughly 85% of which show up once; over 2.5% is in the top ten. V dropped 1 base and J dropped 0; count of bases not matched to a gene: 1. Germline values: CDR1 SGHRS, CDR2 YFSETQ. This CDR3 contains 16 residues. This clonotype originated in a man in his fifties or sixties with acute or convalescent COVID-19. V usage is TRBV5-1 and J usage is TRBJ2-2; 9 nucleotides match TRBD1. Sequencing was performed on peripheral blood. CDR3: CASSLTGGSNTGELFF. Written as DNA, the CDR3 is TGCGCCAGCAGCTTGACAGGGGGCTCGAACACCGGGGAGCTGTTTTTT.